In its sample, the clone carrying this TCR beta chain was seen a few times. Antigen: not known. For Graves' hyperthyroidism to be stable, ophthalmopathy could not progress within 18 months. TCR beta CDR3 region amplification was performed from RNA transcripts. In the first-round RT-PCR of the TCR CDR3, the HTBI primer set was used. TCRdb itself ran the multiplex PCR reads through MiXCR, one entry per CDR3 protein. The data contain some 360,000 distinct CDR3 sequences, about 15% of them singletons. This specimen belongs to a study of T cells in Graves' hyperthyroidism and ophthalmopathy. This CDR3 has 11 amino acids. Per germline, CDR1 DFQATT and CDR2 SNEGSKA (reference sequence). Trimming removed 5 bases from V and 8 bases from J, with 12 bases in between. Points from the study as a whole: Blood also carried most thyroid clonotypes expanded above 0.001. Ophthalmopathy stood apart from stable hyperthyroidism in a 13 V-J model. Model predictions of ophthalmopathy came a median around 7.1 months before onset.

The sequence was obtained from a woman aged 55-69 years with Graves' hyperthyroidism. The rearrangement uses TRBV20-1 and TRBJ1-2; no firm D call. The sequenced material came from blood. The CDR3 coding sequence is TGCAGTGCTGGACTGGACCTAGGCTACACCTTC. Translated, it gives CSAGLDLGYTF.